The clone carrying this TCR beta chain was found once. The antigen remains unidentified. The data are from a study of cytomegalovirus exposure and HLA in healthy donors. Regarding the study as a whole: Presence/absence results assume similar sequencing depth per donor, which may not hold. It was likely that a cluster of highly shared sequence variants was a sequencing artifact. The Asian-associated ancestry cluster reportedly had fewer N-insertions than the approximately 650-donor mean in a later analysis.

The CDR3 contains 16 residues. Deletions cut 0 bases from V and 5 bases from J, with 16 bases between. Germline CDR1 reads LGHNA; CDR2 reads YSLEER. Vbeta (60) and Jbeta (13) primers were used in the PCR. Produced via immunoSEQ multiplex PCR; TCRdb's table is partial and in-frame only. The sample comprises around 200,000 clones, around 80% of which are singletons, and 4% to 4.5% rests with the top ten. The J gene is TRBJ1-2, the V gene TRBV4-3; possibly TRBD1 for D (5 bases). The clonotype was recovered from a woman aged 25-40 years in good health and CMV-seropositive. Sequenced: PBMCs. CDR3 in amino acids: CASSQDPREGWYGYTF. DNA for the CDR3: TGCGCCAGCAGCCAAGATCCCAGGGAAGGATGGTATGGCTACACCTTC.